The 13 T cell receptor beta chains listed next were all sequenced from one sample in a study of cytomegalovirus exposure and HLA in healthy donors. A multiplex PCR was run with 60 Vbeta primers and 13 Jbeta primers. The data were produced by immunoSEQ multiplex PCR, yet TCRdb's version contains in-frame clones alone and is incomplete. The sample yields 120,000 to 150,000 clones, approximately 67% seen once. Sequencing was carried out using PBMCs. These TCRs come from a woman between 55 and 75 years old in good health and CMV-seronegative.

The chain has TRBV6-1 and TRBJ2-2, with a possible D match to TRBD1 (6 bases). The CDR3 contains 16 residues. Looked up from germline, CDR1 is MNHNS and CDR2 is SASEGT. The ends were cut back, 3 bases at V and 3 bases at J, with 14 bases in the middle. The DNA for the CDR3 is TGTGCCAGCAGTGAGGTCAGGGGTGCCGACACCGGGGAGCTGTTTTTT. Its translation is CASSEVRGADTGELFF.

The chain recombines TRBV6-5 with TRBJ2-5; 10 nucleotides match TRBD1. The length of the CDR3 is 16 residues. Trimming removed 0 bases from V and 3 bases from J; junction bases left unmatched: 4. In germline, CDR1 is MNHEY, CDR2 SVGAGI. The CDR3 reads CASSYSPGQGKETQYF. CDR3 nucleotides: TGTGCCAGCAGTTACTCCCCGGGACAGGGGAAAGAGACCCAGTACTTC.

This clone appeared a few times. The V and J genes are TRBV15 and TRBJ2-1, with 10 bases matching TRBD1. V dropped 8 bases and J dropped 7; count of bases not matched to a gene: 11. Germline CDR1 LNHNV, CDR2 YYDKDF (reference sequence). The CDR3 spans 15 residues. The CDR3 nucleotides read TGTGCCACCCGTGCCGGGGACAGGGGAGGAAATGAGCAGTTCTTC. Its translation is CATRAGDRGGNEQFF.

The chain combines TRBV10-3 with TRBJ2-1, with D perhaps matching TRBD2 (6 bases). This CDR3 has 14 amino acids. Trimming took 5 bases from V and 10 from J, leaving 18 bases between them. Germline V CDR1 and CDR2: ENHRY, SYGVKD. CDR3 DNA sequence: TGTGCCATCAGTACCGGGACTCCGATGGGGGAGCAGTTCTTC. This encodes CAISTGTPMGEQFF.

A single count supports this clone. This chain uses TRBV11-2 with TRBJ1-1; D perhaps matches TRBD1 (5 bases). The CDR3 loop spans 14 amino acids. V was cut by 5 bases and J by 1 base, with 11 bases left in between. The germline V gene has CDR1 SGHAT and CDR2 FQNNGV. The chain's CDR3 is CASSLGRANTEAFF. For the CDR3, the DNA is TGTGCCAGCAGCCTTGGCAGGGCGAACACTGAAGCTTTCTTT.

CDR3 sequence: CASRSGSNTGELFF. The CDR3 DNA reads TGTGCCAGTCGGTCGGGGTCGAACACCGGGGAGCTGTTTTTT. V and J are TRBV6-4 and TRBJ2-2, with D perhaps matching TRBD2 (5 bases). The CDR3 runs 14 residues. From germline, CDR1 is MRHNA and CDR2 SNTAGT. V lost 9 bases and J lost 0, with 11 bases in between.

V gene TRBV5-4 combines with J gene TRBJ1-4, with a weak D call TRBD1 (6 bases). The ends were cut back, 2 bases at V and 8 bases at J, with 16 bases in the middle. Germline V lookup: CDR1 SGHNT, CDR2 YYREEE (reference sequence). The CDR3 is 15 amino acids. The CDR3 protein is CASSFTAGVEEKLFF. CDR3 DNA sequence: TGTGCCAGCAGCTTCACTGCAGGGGTGGAGGAAAAACTGTTTTTT.

V usage is TRBV10-3 and J usage is TRBJ1-6; 9 positions agree with TRBD1. The CDR3 loop spans 18 amino acids. J was trimmed by 9 bases and V by 6 bases; bases with no gene match: 18. Germline V lookup: CDR1 ENHRY, CDR2 SYGVKD. CDR3 in amino acids: CAIRRGGAPGTGSSPLHF. CDR3 bases: TGTGCCATCAGAAGAGGGGGCGCCCCCGGGACAGGGAGTTCACCCCTCCACTTT.

V usage is TRBV2 and J usage is TRBJ2-4; 8 bases fit TRBD2. The CDR3 is 15 amino acids. The trim removed 2 bases at V and 4 bases at J, leaving 4 bases unmatched. The germline gives CDR1 SNHLY, CDR2 FYNNEI. The CDR3 nucleotides read TGTGCCAGCAGTGAACCGGGACTAGGTAAAAACATTCAGTACTTC. It encodes CASSEPGLGKNIQYF. The variable domain in full, with the rest retrieved from reference TRBV2 and TRBJ2-4, is EPEVTQTPSHQVTQMGQEVILRCVPISNHLYFYWYRQILGQKVEFLVSFYNNEISEKSEIFDDQFSVERPDGSNFTLKIRSTKLEDSAMYFCASSEPGLGKNIQYFGAGTRLSVL.

The V and J genes are TRBV7-2 and TRBJ2-5; 7 positions agree with TRBD2. CDR1 SGHTA and CDR2 FQGNSA come from the germline V gene. J gave up 3 bases and V 2 bases, and 6 bases lay outside the gene matches. The CDR3 length is 15 residues. CDR3 DNA sequence: TGTGCCAGCAGCTTAAGTTTCCTAGCGGAAGAGACCCAGTACTTC. Its translation: CASSLSFLAEETQYF.

As DNA, the CDR3 is TGTGCCAGCAGTCCTTCAGAGGGGGTCACAGATACGCAGTATTTT. This codes for CASSPSEGVTDTQYF. The chain has TRBV27 and TRBJ2-3, with D perhaps TRBD1 (6 bases). V lost 5 bases, J lost 2 bases, and 14 bases lay in between. Germline V lookup: CDR1 MNHEY, CDR2 SMNVEV (reference sequence). CDR3 length: 15 amino acids.

The genes are TRBV27 and TRBJ2-3, with 9 bases identical to TRBD2. The CDR3 extends over 14 amino acids. Germline assignment: CDR1 MNHEY and CDR2 SMNVEV (reference sequence). J was trimmed by 5 bases and V by 5 bases; bases with no gene match: 5. In DNA form, the CDR3 reads TGTGCCAGCAGTCCGCGGGGGGGCGGAGATACGCAGTATTTT. Amino acids: CASSPRGGGDTQYF.

This chain links TRBV7-2 with TRBJ2-5; the match to TRBD2 covers 13 bases. Germline lookup yields CDR1 SGHTA and CDR2 FQGNSA. J lost 5 bases, V lost 5 bases, and 11 bases had no gene match. The length of the CDR3 is 17 residues. In nucleotides, the CDR3 is TGTGCCAGCAGCCTTAGGACTAGCGGGAGTCTCGGGGAGACCCAGTACTTC. It yields the protein CASSLRTSGSLGETQYF.